Listed below are T cell receptor beta chains from one sample, sequenced in a study of blood T cell repertoires in COVID-19. Sequencing used immunoSEQ multiplex PCR; TCRdb keeps in-frame clones, though not all of them. The table shows 95,000 to 100,000 clones, with 85% occurring only once. The sample was peripheral blood. The source is an older woman with active or convalescent COVID-19. The CDR3 runs from the conserved cysteine through the conserved F or W. A D gene is named only where the DNA matches it firmly. Expanded clones are given a class, and other clones once, few, many or no size at all.

j_gene: TRBJ2-7
d_gene: TRBD2
v_gene: TRBV4-1
abundance: NA
CDR3aa: CASSQSSGHSYEQYF
CDR3nt: TGCGCCAGCAGCCAATCTAGCGGACACTCCTACGAGCAGTACTTC

j_gene: TRBJ2-7
d_gene: TRBD2
v_gene: TRBV5-6
abundance: NA
CDR3aa: CASSLGGGREQYF
CDR3nt: TGTGCCAGCAGCCTGGGCGGGGGGCGCGAGCAGTACTTC

j_gene: TRBJ2-3
d_gene: TRBD2
v_gene: TRBV7-2
abundance: NA
CDR3aa: CASSPRLAGNADTQYF
CDR3nt: TGTGCCAGCAGCCCGCGACTAGCGGGGAATGCAGATACGCAGTATTTT

j_gene: TRBJ2-2
d_gene: TRBD1
v_gene: TRBV30
abundance: NA
CDR3aa: CAWSKRQGANTGELFF
CDR3nt: TGTGCCTGGAGTAAGCGGCAGGGGGCGAACACCGGGGAGCTGTTTTTT

j_gene: TRBJ1-2
d_gene: NA
v_gene: TRBV28
abundance: NA
CDR3aa: CALLGPDYGYTF
CDR3nt: TGTGCCCTTTTGGGGCCGGACTATGGCTACACCTTC

j_gene: TRBJ1-2
d_gene: NA
v_gene: TRBV6-1
abundance: NA
CDR3aa: CASSEGVGGYGYTF
CDR3nt: TGTGCCAGCAGTGAAGGCGTCGGAGGCTATGGCTACACCTTC

j_gene: TRBJ2-7
d_gene: TRBD2
v_gene: TRBV7-2
abundance: NA
CDR3aa: CASSPTSGGTYEQYF
CDR3nt: TGTGCCAGCAGCCCGACTAGCGGGGGAACCTACGAGCAGTACTTC

j_gene: TRBJ1-6
d_gene: TRBD1
v_gene: TRBV5-1
abundance: NA
CDR3aa: CASSGQGGNSPLHF
CDR3nt: TGCGCCAGCAGCGGACAGGGGGGTAATTCACCCCTCCACTTT

j_gene: TRBJ1-5
d_gene: NA
v_gene: TRBV12-2
abundance: NA
CDR3aa: CASRPRTGEDQPQHF
CDR3nt: TGTGCAAGTCGCCCCCGGACAGGGGAGGATCAGCCCCAGCATTTT

j_gene: TRBJ1-3
d_gene: NA
v_gene: TRBV6-5
abundance: few
CDR3aa: CASMAGLGNTIYF
CDR3nt: TGTGCCAGCATGGCGGGGCTGGGAAACACCATATATTTT

j_gene: TRBJ1-5
d_gene: NA
v_gene: TRBV28
abundance: NA
CDR3aa: CASIWEGRGSSNQPQHF
CDR3nt: TGTGCCAGCATCTGGGAGGGTCGCGGTAGTAGCAATCAGCCCCAGCATTTT

j_gene: TRBJ2-3
d_gene: TRBD2
v_gene: TRBV2
abundance: NA
CDR3aa: CASSGLAGDTQYF
CDR3nt: TGTGCCAGCAGTGGACTAGCCGGAGATACGCAGTATTTT

j_gene: TRBJ1-6
d_gene: NA
v_gene: TRBV3-1/TRBV3-2
abundance: NA
CDR3aa: CASSQRQGRDSPLHF
CDR3nt: TGTGCCAGCAGCCAACGGCAGGGGAGGGATTCACCCCTCCACTTT

j_gene: TRBJ2-3
d_gene: TRBD2
v_gene: TRBV9
abundance: NA
CDR3aa: CASSETSGGITDTQYF
CDR3nt: TGTGCCAGCAGCGAAACTAGCGGGGGGATAACAGATACGCAGTATTTT

j_gene: TRBJ2-1
d_gene: TRBD2
v_gene: TRBV3-1/TRBV3-2
abundance: NA
CDR3aa: CASSPSGRTYNEQFF
CDR3nt: TGTGCCAGCAGTCCCAGCGGGAGGACCTACAATGAGCAGTTCTTC

j_gene: TRBJ2-4
d_gene: TRBD2
v_gene: TRBV11-2
abundance: NA
CDR3aa: CASSVTSVHKNIQYF
CDR3nt: TGTGCCAGCAGCGTAACTAGCGTACACAAAAACATTCAGTACTTC

j_gene: TRBJ2-7
d_gene: TRBD1
v_gene: TRBV14
abundance: NA
CDR3aa: CASSPWDRTYEQYF
CDR3nt: TGTGCCAGCAGCCCGTGGGACAGAACCTACGAGCAGTACTTC

j_gene: TRBJ2-7
d_gene: NA
v_gene: TRBV2
abundance: NA
CDR3aa: CASRTDGLSYEQYF
CDR3nt: TGTGCCAGCAGAACTGACGGACTCTCCTACGAGCAGTACTTC

j_gene: TRBJ2-1
d_gene: NA
v_gene: TRBV5-4
abundance: NA
CDR3aa: CASSFLDSQYYNEQFF
CDR3nt: TGTGCCAGCAGCTTTTTGGACAGCCAGTATTACAATGAGCAGTTCTTC

j_gene: TRBJ2-3
d_gene: NA
v_gene: TRBV14
abundance: NA
CDR3aa: CASSPSGFGVVDTQYF
CDR3nt: TGTGCCAGCAGCCCGTCCGGGTTCGGGGTGGTTGATACGCAGTATTTT

j_gene: TRBJ1-2
d_gene: TRBD1
v_gene: TRBV30
abundance: NA
CDR3aa: CAMDRGNYGYTF
CDR3nt: TGTGCCATGGACAGGGGGAACTATGGCTACACCTTC

j_gene: TRBJ1-5
d_gene: NA
v_gene: TRBV10-3
abundance: NA
CDR3aa: CAISPDIRNQPQHF
CDR3nt: TGTGCCATCAGTCCGGACATCCGCAATCAGCCCCAGCATTTT

j_gene: TRBJ2-3
d_gene: NA
v_gene: TRBV5-1
abundance: NA
CDR3aa: CASKKRGTDTQYF
CDR3nt: TGCGCCAGCAAAAAGAGGGGGACAGATACGCAGTATTTT

j_gene: TRBJ2-7
d_gene: TRBD2
v_gene: TRBV28
abundance: once
CDR3aa: CASPQCIREAYEQYF
CDR3nt: TGTGCCAGCCCCCAGTGCATACGGGAGGCGTACGAGCAGTACTTC

j_gene: TRBJ1-1
d_gene: NA
v_gene: TRBV5-4
abundance: NA
CDR3aa: CASSFSVVGGGTEAFF
CDR3nt: TGTGCCAGCAGCTTTTCTGTCGTTGGGGGAGGCACTGAAGCTTTCTTT

j_gene: TRBJ1-1
d_gene: NA
v_gene: TRBV9
abundance: NA
CDR3aa: CASSVSPGGDTEAFF
CDR3nt: TGTGCCAGCAGCGTATCCCCGGGGGGGGACACTGAAGCTTTCTTT

j_gene: TRBJ1-1
d_gene: TRBD1
v_gene: TRBV3-1/TRBV3-2
abundance: NA
CDR3aa: CASSLTGGTEAFF
CDR3nt: TGTGCCAGCAGCCTGACAGGGGGCACTGAAGCTTTCTTT

j_gene: TRBJ2-6
d_gene: NA
v_gene: TRBV15
abundance: NA
CDR3aa: CATSRRSSGANVLTF
CDR3nt: TGTGCCACCAGCAGGCGGTCCTCTGGGGCCAACGTCCTGACTTTC

j_gene: TRBJ2-2
d_gene: TRBD1
v_gene: TRBV9
abundance: NA
CDR3aa: CASSSNRGRFAGELFF
CDR3nt: TGTGCCAGCAGCTCCAACAGGGGGCGGTTCGCCGGGGAGCTGTTTTTT

j_gene: TRBJ2-5
d_gene: NA
v_gene: TRBV7-3
abundance: NA
CDR3aa: CASSPGRGKETQYF
CDR3nt: TGTGCCAGCAGCCCAGGGAGGGGGAAAGAGACCCAGTACTTC

j_gene: TRBJ2-7
d_gene: NA
v_gene: TRBV5-6
abundance: NA
CDR3aa: CASSLVSGGPSSYEQYF
CDR3nt: TGTGCCAGCAGCTTGGTGAGTGGGGGCCCGAGCTCCTACGAGCAGTACTTC

j_gene: TRBJ1-2
d_gene: NA
v_gene: TRBV4-3
abundance: NA
CDR3aa: CASSHDGTFGYTF
CDR3nt: TGCGCCAGCAGCCATGATGGGACATTTGGCTACACCTTC

j_gene: TRBJ2-5
d_gene: NA
v_gene: TRBV11-2
abundance: NA
CDR3aa: CASSRQNQETQYF
CDR3nt: TGTGCCAGCAGCCGACAGAACCAAGAGACCCAGTACTTC

j_gene: TRBJ2-6
d_gene: TRBD2
v_gene: TRBV5-6
abundance: NA
CDR3aa: CASSLVRESHSGANVLTF
CDR3nt: TGTGCCAGCAGCTTGGTGCGGGAGTCGCACTCTGGGGCCAACGTCCTGACTTTC

j_gene: TRBJ1-2
d_gene: NA
v_gene: TRBV11-3
abundance: few
CDR3aa: CASSSQGSQGHGYTF
CDR3nt: TGTGCCAGCAGCTCTCAGGGGTCGCAGGGCCATGGCTACACCTTC

j_gene: TRBJ1-3
d_gene: NA
v_gene: TRBV2
abundance: NA
CDR3aa: CASSVRVSSGNTIYF
CDR3nt: TGTGCCAGCAGTGTCAGGGTGAGCTCTGGAAACACCATATATTTT

j_gene: TRBJ2-1
d_gene: NA
v_gene: TRBV18
abundance: NA
CDR3aa: CASSLNSRTSSYNEQFF
CDR3nt: TGTGCCAGCTCACTAAATTCTAGAACAAGCTCCTACAATGAGCAGTTCTTC

j_gene: TRBJ1-3
d_gene: TRBD1
v_gene: TRBV28
abundance: once
CDR3aa: CASTLGGGRNTIYF
CDR3nt: TGTGCCAGCACCCTAGGAGGGGGCCGAAACACCATATATTTT

j_gene: TRBJ1-1
d_gene: NA
v_gene: TRBV5-1
abundance: NA
CDR3aa: CASSLDSPMNTEAFF
CDR3nt: TGCGCCAGCAGCTTGGACAGTCCTATGAACACTGAAGCTTTCTTT

j_gene: TRBJ1-2
d_gene: NA
v_gene: TRBV6-1
abundance: NA
CDR3aa: CASSEENRAFGYTF
CDR3nt: TGTGCCAGCAGTGAAGAAAACAGGGCATTTGGCTACACCTTC

j_gene: TRBJ2-7
d_gene: TRBD1
v_gene: TRBV5-1
abundance: NA
CDR3aa: CASSPGTGLTYEQYF
CDR3nt: TGCGCCAGCAGCCCCGGGACAGGCCTTACCTACGAGCAGTACTTC

j_gene: TRBJ2-2
d_gene: NA
v_gene: TRBV3-1/TRBV3-2
abundance: NA
CDR3aa: CASSPTVARGRNTGELFF
CDR3nt: TGTGCCAGCAGCCCCACCGTCGCGCGGGGAAGGAACACCGGGGAGCTGTTTTTT

j_gene: TRBJ2-7
d_gene: NA
v_gene: TRBV3-1/TRBV3-2
abundance: NA
CDR3aa: CASSQGILADYEQYF
CDR3nt: TGTGCCAGCAGCCAAGGTATACTAGCCGACTACGAGCAGTACTTC

j_gene: TRBJ1-1
d_gene: NA
v_gene: TRBV4-1
abundance: NA
CDR3aa: CASSQAGVGAEAFF
CDR3nt: TGCGCCAGCAGCCAAGCGGGGGTGGGAGCTGAAGCTTTCTTT

j_gene: TRBJ2-2
d_gene: NA
v_gene: TRBV18
abundance: NA
CDR3aa: CASSRQANTGELFF
CDR3nt: TGTGCCAGCTCACGACAGGCGAACACCGGGGAGCTGTTTTTT

j_gene: TRBJ1-2
d_gene: NA
v_gene: TRBV4-2
abundance: NA
CDR3aa: CASSQDYGDGYGYTF
CDR3nt: TGTGCCAGCAGCCAAGATTACGGGGATGGCTATGGCTACACCTTC

j_gene: TRBJ2-3
d_gene: NA
v_gene: TRBV11-2
abundance: NA
CDR3aa: CASSLETSNTQYF
CDR3nt: TGTGCCAGCAGCTTAGAGACTTCAAATACGCAGTATTTT

j_gene: TRBJ2-1
d_gene: TRBD2
v_gene: TRBV28
abundance: NA
CDR3aa: CASSTLAGANEQFF
CDR3nt: TGTGCCAGCAGCACACTAGCGGGAGCCAATGAGCAGTTCTTC

j_gene: TRBJ1-6
d_gene: NA
v_gene: TRBV6-5
abundance: NA
CDR3aa: CASSYGQLGSPLHF
CDR3nt: TGTGCCAGCAGTTATGGACAGCTCGGGTCACCCCTCCACTTT

j_gene: TRBJ2-7
d_gene: TRBD1
v_gene: TRBV7-2
abundance: NA
CDR3aa: CASSLVWGQGNEQYF
CDR3nt: TGTGCCAGCAGCTTAGTGTGGGGACAGGGAAACGAGCAGTACTTC

j_gene: TRBJ1-6
d_gene: TRBD1
v_gene: TRBV5-4
abundance: NA
CDR3aa: CASSLLGQGQFGNNSPLHF
CDR3nt: TGTGCCAGCAGCTTGCTTGGACAGGGACAATTCGGAAATAATTCACCCCTCCACTTT

j_gene: TRBJ1-2
d_gene: NA
v_gene: TRBV5-4
abundance: NA
CDR3aa: CASSFKGSRGYTF
CDR3nt: TGTGCCAGCAGCTTTAAAGGGAGCCGGGGCTACACCTTC

j_gene: TRBJ1-1
d_gene: TRBD1
v_gene: TRBV7-9
abundance: once
CDR3aa: CASSSRTGETEAFF
CDR3nt: TGTGCCAGCAGCTCCCGGACAGGGGAGACTGAAGCTTTCTTT

j_gene: TRBJ1-6
d_gene: NA
v_gene: TRBV7-8
abundance: NA
CDR3aa: CASSLVPGGSPLHF
CDR3nt: TGTGCCAGCAGCTTAGTCCCGGGGGGCTCACCCCTCCACTTT

j_gene: TRBJ1-1
d_gene: NA
v_gene: TRBV5-4
abundance: NA
CDR3aa: CASSLAQRGAGGYAFF
CDR3nt: TGTGCCAGCAGCTTGGCTCAAAGGGGCGCTGGGGGCTACGCTTTCTTT

j_gene: TRBJ1-6
d_gene: TRBD1
v_gene: TRBV5-6
abundance: NA
CDR3aa: CASSWGTGGNSPLHF
CDR3nt: TGTGCCAGCAGCTGGGGGACAGGGGGTAATTCACCCCTCCACTTT

j_gene: TRBJ1-6
d_gene: TRBD1
v_gene: TRBV5-1
abundance: NA
CDR3aa: CASSVDRGNNSPLHF
CDR3nt: TGCGCCAGCAGCGTAGACAGGGGCAATAATTCACCCCTCCACTTT

j_gene: TRBJ2-1
d_gene: NA
v_gene: TRBV5-1
abundance: NA
CDR3aa: CASSLFDQRVNEQFF
CDR3nt: TGCGCCAGCAGCTTGTTTGACCAGAGGGTCAATGAGCAGTTCTTC

j_gene: TRBJ1-6
d_gene: NA
v_gene: TRBV5-1
abundance: few
CDR3aa: CASGLDGDSYNSPLHF
CDR3nt: TGCGCCAGCGGTTTGGACGGTGACTCCTATAATTCACCCCTCCACTTT

j_gene: TRBJ2-3
d_gene: NA
v_gene: TRBV20-1
abundance: NA
CDR3aa: CSAWRTDTQYF
CDR3nt: TGCAGTGCTTGGAGAACAGATACGCAGTATTTT